The 12 T cell receptor beta chains presented below share a single source sample, sequenced in a study of CD8 T cells in ankylosing spondylitis (dated by TCRdb to the late 2010s). Points the paper makes about the study in general: A TCR beta motif made up of several highly homologous amino acid variants appeared to be characteristic of blood from ankylosing spondylitis patients.

These TCRs' antigens remain unknown. Library generation was performed with 5' RACE. Sequenced on an Illumina HiSeq 2500. TCRdb cleaned the public reads at Q25 with fastp, built clones with MiXCR and kept in-frame beta chains. Identical CDR3 proteins give one entry, which carries the most common genes and DNA. Recorded for this sample are a few hundred thousand distinct CDR3 sequences; more than 15% of them occurred a single time. The ten largest clones add up to about 0.94% of the sample. The sample consisted of blood, either unsorted or a sorted T cell fraction (not recorded which). The receptor set was obtained from a male donor with ankylosing spondylitis.

In the case of this clonotype: A junction boundary mismatches the germline segment, possibly from a read error. This chain links TRBV12-3 or TRBV12-4 with TRBJ1-3; unclear D gene. The CDR3 has 12 residues. The CDR3 region has the DNA TGTGCCAGCGGTTTAATAGGAAACACCATATATTTT. Protein: CASGLIGNTIYF.

The chain couples TRBV6-1 to TRBJ1-6; the D is unclear. The germline V gene has CDR1 MNHNS and CDR2 SASEGT. V dropped 0 bases and J dropped 7 bases, with 7 bases sitting between them. The CDR3 sequence is 14 residues long. The CDR3 nucleotides read TGTGCCAGCAGTGAAGCGGTCAGGAATTCACCCCTCCACTTT. This translates into CASSEAVRNSPLHF.

V and J are TRBV7-2 and TRBJ2-2, with 10 nucleotides matching TRBD2. The germline V gene has CDR1 SGHTA and CDR2 FQGNSA. This CDR3 spans 17 amino acids. V was pared by 4 bases and J by 6 bases, with 11 bases of the junction left unmatched. The CDR3 DNA follows: TGTGCCAGCAGCTCGCCCATCACTAGCGGGAAGGCCGGGGAGCTGTTTTTT. Translating gives CASSSPITSGKAGELFF.

This clonotype was observed a handful of times. V gene TRBV20-1 combines with J gene TRBJ2-3; 11 bases map to TRBD2. The V segment lost 5 bases and the J segment 4 bases; nucleotides outside the gene matches: 17. CDR1 and CDR2 from the germline V gene are DFQATT and SNEGSKA (reference sequence). This CDR3 contains 18 residues. CDR3 protein: CSAVSSTLTSGMSDTQYF. The CDR3 DNA reads as TGCAGTGCTGTTTCCAGTACTTTGACTAGCGGGATGTCAGATACGCAGTATTTT.

This chain joins TRBV15 and TRBJ2-1; 7 bases line up with TRBD1. The germline gives CDR1 LNHNV, CDR2 YYDKDF (reference sequence). CDR3 length equals 14 residues. The J segment lost 10 bases and the V segment lost 0 bases, leaving 6 bases of the junction unmatched. The CDR3 region has the DNA TGTGCCACCAGCAGAGATCACGGGGACAGCGAGCAGTTCTTC. As protein: CATSRDHGDSEQFF. The complete variable domain, with remaining parts taken from reference TRBV15 and TRBJ2-1, reads DAMVIQNPRYQVTQFGKPVTLSCSQTLNHNVMYWYQQKSSQAPKLLFHYYDKDFNNEADTPDNFQSRRPNTSFCFLDIRSPGLGDTAMYLCATSRDHGDSEQFFGPGTRLTVL.

This clonotype was seen repeatedly, ten times or more. The rearrangement links TRBV29-1 to TRBJ2-5; D is possibly TRBD1 or TRBD2 (6 bases each). Deletions cut 4 bases from V and 5 bases from J, with 11 bases between. CDR1 and CDR2 (germline): SQVTM, ANQGSEA. This CDR3 region has 12 residues. The CDR3 DNA sequence: TGCAGCGTTGGAGGGGGGCCGGAGACCCAGTACTTC. This translates into CSVGGGPETQYF.

A few counts support this clonotype. This sequence joins TRBV5-6 and TRBJ1-3; D perhaps matches TRBD1 (5 bases). V lost 4 bases, J lost 0 bases, and 14 bases lay in between. The V gene's germline CDR1 is SGHDT and CDR2 YYEEEE. This CDR3 comprises 16 residues. CDR3 in amino acids: CASSPPGRLSGNTIYF. The CDR3 DNA reads TGTGCCAGCAGCCCTCCGGGACGGCTCTCTGGAAACACCATATATTTT.

In its sample, this clonotype was seen a few times. The chain is built from TRBV7-9 and TRBJ1-1; TRBD1 matches at 8 bases. The CDR3 contains 15 residues. Germline V gene sequence: CDR1 SEHNR, CDR2 FQNEAQ (reference sequence). The V gene end was trimmed by 5 bases and the J gene end by 5 bases; junction bases not matched to a gene: 10. DNA for the CDR3: TGTGCCAGCAGCCCGGGAGGACAGGGAGGAACTGAAGCTTTCTTT. It codes for CASSPGGQGGTEAFF.

The chain uses TRBV5-1 and TRBJ1-4; TRBD1 matches 7 bases. The CDR3 consists of 15 residues. J gave up 7 bases and V 0 bases, and 6 bases lay outside the gene matches. From germline, CDR1 is SGHRS and CDR2 YFSETQ. The CDR3, as DNA: TGCGCCAGCAGCTTGGCAAGGGACAGCGGTGAAAAACTGTTTTTT. It is translated as CASSLARDSGEKLFF.

The table lists this clonotype with a few counts. The chain has TRBV18 and TRBJ2-7; 9 bases line up with TRBD2. Germline values: CDR1 KGHSH, CDR2 LQKENI. The CDR3 length is 16 residues. With 2 bases clipped from V and 3 bases from J, the junction kept 8 bases outside the gene matches. The CDR3 DNA sequence: TGTGCCAGCTCACCAGCGGGGGGGGGCCCAGGCTACGAGCAGTACTTC. It encodes CASSPAGGGPGYEQYF.

V gene TRBV7-2 combines with J gene TRBJ2-2, with D maybe TRBD2 (7 bases). The CDR3 extends over 16 amino acids. V lost 3 bases, J lost 3 bases, and 14 bases lay in between. The V gene's germline CDR1 is SGHTA and CDR2 FQGNSA. CDR3: CASSFRAGAHTGELFF. In DNA, the CDR3 is TGTGCCAGCAGCTTTCGCGCGGGGGCTCACACCGGGGAGCTGTTTTTT. The variable domain in full, with the rest retrieved from reference TRBV7-2 and TRBJ2-2, is GAGVSQSPSNKVTEKGKDVELRCDPISGHTALYWYRQSLGQGLEFLIYFQGNSAPDKSGLPSDRFSAERTGGSVSTLTIQRTQQEDSAVYLCASSFRAGAHTGELFFGEGSRLTVL.

In its sample, this clonotype was seen a few times. The chain couples TRBV6-5 to TRBJ2-7, with D unresolved. The CDR3 loop spans 18 amino acids. The V end was cut by 2 bases, the J end by 2 bases, with 22 bases between. The germline CDR1 and CDR2 sequences are MNHEY and SVGAGI. The CDR3 is CASSYQHPRLTFTYEQYF. The CDR3 DNA reads as TGTGCCAGCAGTTACCAGCACCCCCGACTGACCTTCACCTACGAGCAGTACTTC.